This T cell receptor (beta chain) was profiled in a study of human T cells and chemical hapten exposure. Looking at the study overall: TCR yields per sample varied, mainly owing to small pooled library volume differences.

Total RNA was isolated from whole blood that had not been fractionated. It was the library that attached unique molecular identifiers to individual cDNA molecules. As handled by the study authors: TCRs per sample had a median of approximately 100,000 and ranged from 23,224 to 690,600. TCRdb re-derived calls from the 5' RACE reads in MiXCR, one entry per CDR3 protein. The authors' filters were not applied to this entry. The data hold 80,000 or so distinct CDR3 sequences, with roughly 15% observed a single time. The CDR3 runs 16 residues. Per the germline V gene, CDR1 is LGHNA and CDR2 is YNFKEQ. The germline V and J ends were trimmed by 1 base and 0 bases, with 11 bases remaining between them.

This TCR was sampled from a female donor in good health. V and J are TRBV4-2 and TRBJ2-3; no clear D gene. CDR3 coding DNA: TGTGCCAGCAGCCAAGTGAGCGCCGATAGCACAGATACGCAGTATTTT. Its translation: CASSQVSADSTDTQYF.